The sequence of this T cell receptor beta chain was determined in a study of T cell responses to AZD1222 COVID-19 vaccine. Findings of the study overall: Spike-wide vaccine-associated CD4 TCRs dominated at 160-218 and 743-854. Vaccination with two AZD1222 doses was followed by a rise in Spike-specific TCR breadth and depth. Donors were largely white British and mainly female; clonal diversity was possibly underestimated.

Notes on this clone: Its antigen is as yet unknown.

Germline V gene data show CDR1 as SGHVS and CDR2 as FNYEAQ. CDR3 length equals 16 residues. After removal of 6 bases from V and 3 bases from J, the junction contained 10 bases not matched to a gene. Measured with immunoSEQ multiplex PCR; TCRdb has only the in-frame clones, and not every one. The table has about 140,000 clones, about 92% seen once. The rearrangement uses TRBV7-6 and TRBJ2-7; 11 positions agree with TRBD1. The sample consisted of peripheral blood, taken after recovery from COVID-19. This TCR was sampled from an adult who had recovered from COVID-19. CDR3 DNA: TGTGCCAGCAGTCATGGCCCGGGACAGGGGGTCTACGAGCAGTACTTC. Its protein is CASSHGPGQGVYEQYF.